This T cell receptor (beta chain) was recovered during a study of T-cell memory formation after mild COVID-19. Notes on this clonotype: Its antigen is not identified.

Study-level results: Some responding clones appeared in pre-infection memory, suggesting cross-reactive memory joined. Balance between CD4 and CD8 was seen in clones contracting day 15 to 85, and a CD4+ lean was seen in later expanders. Most CD4+ clones that shrank were in CM and EM, while CD8+ ones turned up in EMRA.

The CDR3 covers 15 residues. The V and J ends lost 6 bases and 1 base respectively, with 15 bases between them. Using its own MiXCR run on the 5' RACE reads, TCRdb lists one record per CDR3 protein. The top ten hold roughly 8.4% of the sample, which has about 440,000 distinct CDR3 sequences, around 20% seen once. The sequenced sample consisted of PBMCs or a T cell subset sorted from them (not recorded which). The TCR originated in an adult woman who had mild COVID-19 (a few samples of this study predate the infection). Cell type and time point are not known. V gene TRBV12-3 or TRBV12-4 combines with J gene TRBJ1-1, with a weak D call TRBD1 (6 bases). Here the CDR3 reads CASRFGGGRNTEAFF. DNA for the CDR3: TGTGCCAGCAGGTTCGGGGGGGGGCGGAACACTGAAGCTTTCTTT.